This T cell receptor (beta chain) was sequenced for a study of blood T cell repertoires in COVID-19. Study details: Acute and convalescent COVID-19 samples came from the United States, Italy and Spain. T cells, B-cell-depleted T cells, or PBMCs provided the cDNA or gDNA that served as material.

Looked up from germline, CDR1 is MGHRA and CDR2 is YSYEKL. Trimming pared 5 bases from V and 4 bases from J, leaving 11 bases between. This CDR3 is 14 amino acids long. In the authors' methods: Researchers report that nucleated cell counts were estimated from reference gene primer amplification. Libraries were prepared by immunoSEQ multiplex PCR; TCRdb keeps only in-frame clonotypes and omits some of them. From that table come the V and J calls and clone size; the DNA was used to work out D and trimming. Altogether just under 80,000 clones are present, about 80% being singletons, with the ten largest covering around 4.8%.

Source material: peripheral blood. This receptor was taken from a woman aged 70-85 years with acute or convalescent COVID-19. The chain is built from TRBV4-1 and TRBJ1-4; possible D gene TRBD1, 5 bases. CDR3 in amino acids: CASSIRDYNEKLFF. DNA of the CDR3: TGCGCCAGCAGCATCCGGGACTATAATGAAAAACTGTTTTTT.